This T cell receptor beta chain originates from a study of early T cells in non-severe SARS-CoV-2 infection. Turning to the study itself: Whole-blood bulk RNA, unsorted, was sequenced, and chains were unpaired.

A single record per CDR3 protein comes from TCRdb applying MiXCR to the 5' RACE reads. The sample includes tens of thousands of distinct CDR3 sequences, roughly an eighth of them seen just once. This CDR3 comprises 16 residues. Germline CDR1 MGHRA, CDR2 YSYEKL. The germline V and J ends were trimmed by 1 base and 0 bases, with 13 bases remaining between them. This TCR was sampled from an adult who was a healthcare worker with PCR-confirmed SARS-CoV-2 infection or an uninfected control (not recorded which). This rearrangement joins TRBV4-1 to TRBJ2-7; tentative D call: TRBD1 (6 bases). Sequenced material: whole blood. The CDR3 region has the DNA TGCGCCAGCAGCCAAGGGACAGTTGACTACTCCTACGAGCAGTACTTC. Translated, it gives CASSQGTVDYSYEQYF.